This T cell receptor (beta chain) came from a study of post-analysis software for immune sequencing data. CDR1 is SQVTM, CDR2 ANQGSEA, per germline. The junction had 9 bases not matched to a gene; V was cut back by 4 bases and J by 7 bases. The CDR3 has 13 residues. Note on this clonotype: Its antigen is not known.

Presence of unique molecular identifiers characterized the TCR beta cDNA libraries. The T cell input of about 0.95 to 11 million gave a few hundred thousand cDNA molecules. TCRdb independently ran MiXCR on the PCR reads; one entry per CDR3 protein. The profile shows a few hundred thousand distinct CDR3 sequences, roughly 36% of them singletons. The study, taken as a whole, reports: Patients showed TRBV5-6, TRBV5-1 and TRBV20-1 among 4 or 5 TRBV segments more frequent than in controls. The study found significantly lower normalized Chao1 diversity in multiple sclerosis patients than in controls.

J is TRBJ1-1 and V is TRBV29-1; 7 positions agree with TRBD1. The receptor comes from a girl aged 10 to 17 with multiple sclerosis. The sequenced sample consisted of blood. The CDR3 reads CSVVGQALSEAFF. Here the CDR3 DNA reads TGCAGCGTTGTCGGACAGGCATTGAGTGAAGCTTTCTTT. The variable domain in full, completed from reference TRBV29-1 and TRBJ1-1, reads SAVISQKPSRDICQRGTSLTIQCQVDSQVTMMFWYRQQPGQSLTLIATANQGSEATYESGFVIDKFPISRPNLTFSTLTVSNMSPEDSSIYLCSVVGQALSEAFFGQGTRLTVV.